The rows below give T cell receptor beta chains drawn from one sample of a study of beta chain features in type 1 diabetes. Some clones are missing from TCRdb's copy, which holds only in-frame ones; the method was immunoSEQ multiplex PCR. The repertoire holds about 280,000 clones, with approximately 15% as singletons. Sequencing input: naive CD4+ T cells from blood. The receptors stem from a young man with type 1 diabetes. Each CDR3 is given with its conserved first and last residue. D genes are given only for firm matches.

D gene	V gene	J gene	CDR3 protein
-	TRBV5-1	TRBJ2-1	CASSFSNVRRNEQFF
-	TRBV5-1	TRBJ2-6	CASSFRSSGANVLTF
-	TRBV6-6	TRBJ1-2	CASGRAGYGYTF
-	TRBV5-1	TRBJ1-1	CASSLSGQNTEAFF
TRBD2	TRBV5-1	TRBJ2-7	CASSLEIAGPSYEQYF
TRBD2	TRBV5-1	TRBJ2-5	CASSLGLADQETQYF
-	TRBV7-2	TRBJ2-7	CASSLDTALAYEQYF
TRBD2	TRBV6-5	TRBJ2-7	CASSYRLAGDEQYF
TRBD2	TRBV18	TRBJ2-5	CASSRGLLFLGETQYF
-	TRBV2	TRBJ2-1	CASVFDRGVYNEQFF
-	TRBV6-7	TRBJ2-1	CASSSVQGMDEQFF
-	TRBV21-1	TRBJ2-7	CASSKTSAGSYEQYF
-	TRBV27	TRBJ2-2	CASSFRSGGTGELFF
TRBD1	TRBV18	TRBJ1-1	CASSRDTGAAEAFF
-	TRBV29-1	TRBJ2-1	CSSFGQGVVNEQFF
-	TRBV2	TRBJ2-4	CASSPSPGENIQYF
TRBD1	TRBV4-3	TRBJ2-7	CASSQEGGQGAGEQYF
-	TRBV11-2	TRBJ2-1	CASRQTDFHEQFF
-	TRBV11-2	TRBJ1-2	CASSLGGGNGYGYTF
-	TRBV28	TRBJ2-6	CASSFVWANVLTF
TRBD2	TRBV4-1	TRBJ2-4	CASSQELRGMDIQYF
TRBD2	TRBV10-1	TRBJ2-5	CASSESNREGQETQYF
-	TRBV28	TRBJ1-4	CASSFPPANRRLFF
TRBD1	TRBV18	TRBJ2-7	CASSPTGTGAREQYF
-	TRBV7-6	TRBJ1-2	CASSLAQAGFSYGYTF
-	TRBV15	TRBJ2-3	CATRGGQRMDYTQYF